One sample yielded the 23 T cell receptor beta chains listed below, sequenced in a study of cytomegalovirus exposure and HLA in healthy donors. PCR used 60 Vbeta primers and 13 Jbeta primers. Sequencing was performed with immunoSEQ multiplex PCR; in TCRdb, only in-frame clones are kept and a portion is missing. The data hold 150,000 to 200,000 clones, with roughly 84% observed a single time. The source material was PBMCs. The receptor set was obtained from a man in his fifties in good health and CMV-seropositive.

CDR3 DNA: TGTGCCAGCAGCTCCGGGACTAGCGGGGGGGCCTACGAGCAGTACTTC. Its protein is CASSSGTSGGAYEQYF. The chain carries TRBV11-2 and TRBJ2-7, with TRBD2 identical over 16 bases. Germline-derived CDR1 and CDR2 are SGHAT and FQNNGV. Germline trimming cut 4 bases from V and 2 bases from J; bases unmatched to any gene: 2. This CDR3 spans 16 amino acids.

The CDR3 loop is CASSSRETVNTEAFF. The CDR3, as DNA: TGCGCCAGCAGCTCACGCGAGACAGTGAACACTGAAGCTTTCTTT. The chain has TRBV5-1 and TRBJ1-1; D is perhaps TRBD1 (5 bases). CDR1 and CDR2 from the germline V gene are SGHRS and YFSETQ. The V gene lost 3 bases and the J gene lost 0 bases, with 12 bases spanning the gap. The CDR3 is 15 amino acids.

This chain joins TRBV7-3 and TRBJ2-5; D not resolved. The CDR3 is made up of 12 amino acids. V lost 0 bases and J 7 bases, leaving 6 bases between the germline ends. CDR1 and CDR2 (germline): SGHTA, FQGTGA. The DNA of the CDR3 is TGTGCCAGCAGCTTAACTCCAGGGACCCAGTACTTC. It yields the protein CASSLTPGTQYF.

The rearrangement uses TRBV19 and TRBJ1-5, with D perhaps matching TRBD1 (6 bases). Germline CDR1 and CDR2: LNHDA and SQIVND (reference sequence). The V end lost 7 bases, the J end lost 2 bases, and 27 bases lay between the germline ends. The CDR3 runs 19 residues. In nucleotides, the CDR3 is TGTGCCAGTACCGGAGGGGGGGGGAGGAATATAGCGGGCAATCAGCCCCAGCATTTT. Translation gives CASTGGGGRNIAGNQPQHF.

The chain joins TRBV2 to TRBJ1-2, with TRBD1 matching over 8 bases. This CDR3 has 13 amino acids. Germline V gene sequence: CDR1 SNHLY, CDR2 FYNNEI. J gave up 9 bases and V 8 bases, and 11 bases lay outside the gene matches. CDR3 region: CASSVDRGSRYTF. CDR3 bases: TGTGCCAGCTCGGTTGACAGGGGTTCGCGCTACACCTTC.

CDR3 sequence (DNA): TGCGCCAGCAGCCAAGATTTTTACAGGGTTACTCAGCCCCAGCATTTT. Its protein is CASSQDFYRVTQPQHF. The chain combines TRBV4-1 with TRBJ1-5; D may be TRBD1 (6 bases). Germline loops: CDR1 MGHRA, CDR2 YSYEKL. This CDR3 spans 16 amino acids. The ends were cut back, 0 bases at V and 6 bases at J, with 15 bases in the middle.

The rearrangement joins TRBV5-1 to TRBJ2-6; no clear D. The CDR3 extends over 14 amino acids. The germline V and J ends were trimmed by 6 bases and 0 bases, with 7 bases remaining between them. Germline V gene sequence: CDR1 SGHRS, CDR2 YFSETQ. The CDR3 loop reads CASTPVSGANVLTF. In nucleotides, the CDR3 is TGCGCCAGCACCCCCGTCTCTGGGGCCAACGTCCTGACTTTC.

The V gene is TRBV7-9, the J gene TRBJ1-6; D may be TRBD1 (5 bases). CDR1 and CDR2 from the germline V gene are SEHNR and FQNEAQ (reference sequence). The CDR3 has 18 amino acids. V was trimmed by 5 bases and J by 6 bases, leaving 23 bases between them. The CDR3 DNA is TGTGCCAGCAGCCGGAGGGGCGAGAGGGGCGCTGGTAATTCACCCCTCCACTTT. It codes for CASSRRGERGAGNSPLHF.

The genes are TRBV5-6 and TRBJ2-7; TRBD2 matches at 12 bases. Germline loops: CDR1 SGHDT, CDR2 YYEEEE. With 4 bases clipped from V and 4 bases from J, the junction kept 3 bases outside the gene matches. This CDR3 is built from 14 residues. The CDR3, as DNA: TGTGCCAGCAGCCCGACTAGCGGGAGATACGAGCAGTACGTC. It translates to CASSPTSGRYEQYV.

CDR3 DNA: TGCGCCAGCACCACACCGGGACTAGCGGGAAGAGAGACCCAGTACTTC. Translating it yields CASTTPGLAGRETQYF. The chain is built from TRBV23-1 and TRBJ2-5; TRBD2 matches at 13 bases. TRBV23-1 is an open reading frame whose function is uncertain. This CDR3 has 16 residues. V was pared by 7 bases and J by 4 bases, with 9 bases of the junction left unmatched.

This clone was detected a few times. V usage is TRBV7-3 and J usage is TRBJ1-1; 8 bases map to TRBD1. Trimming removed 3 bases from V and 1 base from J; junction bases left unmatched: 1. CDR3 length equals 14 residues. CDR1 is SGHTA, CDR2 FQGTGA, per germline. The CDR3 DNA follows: TGTGCCAGCAGCTTCGACAGGGGGAACACTGAAGCTTTCTTT. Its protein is CASSFDRGNTEAFF.

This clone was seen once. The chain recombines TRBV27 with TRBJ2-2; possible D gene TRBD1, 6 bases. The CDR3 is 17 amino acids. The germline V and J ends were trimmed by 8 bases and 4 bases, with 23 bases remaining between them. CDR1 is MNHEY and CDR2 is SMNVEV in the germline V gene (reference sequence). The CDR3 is CASRSPGTQGTTGELFF. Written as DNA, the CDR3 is TGTGCCAGCCGCTCTCCCGGGACACAGGGCACCACCGGGGAGCTGTTTTTT.

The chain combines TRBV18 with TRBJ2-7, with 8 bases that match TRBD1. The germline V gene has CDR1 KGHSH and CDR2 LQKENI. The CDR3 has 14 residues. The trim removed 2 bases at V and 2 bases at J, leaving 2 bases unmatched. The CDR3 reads CASSPTTGAYEQYF. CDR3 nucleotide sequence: TGTGCCAGCTCACCAACGACAGGGGCCTACGAGCAGTACTTC.

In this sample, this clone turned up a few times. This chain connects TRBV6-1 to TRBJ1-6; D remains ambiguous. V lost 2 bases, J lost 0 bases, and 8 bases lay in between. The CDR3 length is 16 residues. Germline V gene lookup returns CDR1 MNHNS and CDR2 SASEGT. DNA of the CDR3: TGTGCCAGCAGTGAAATCGGTATCTCCTATAATTCACCCCTCCACTTT. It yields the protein CASSEIGISYNSPLHF.

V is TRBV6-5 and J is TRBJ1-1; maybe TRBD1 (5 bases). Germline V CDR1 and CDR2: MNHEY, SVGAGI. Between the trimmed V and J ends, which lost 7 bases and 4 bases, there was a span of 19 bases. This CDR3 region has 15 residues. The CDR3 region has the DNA TGTGCCAGCACCACATACACATCAAGGGGCACTGAAGCTTTCTTT. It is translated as CASTTYTSRGTEAFF.

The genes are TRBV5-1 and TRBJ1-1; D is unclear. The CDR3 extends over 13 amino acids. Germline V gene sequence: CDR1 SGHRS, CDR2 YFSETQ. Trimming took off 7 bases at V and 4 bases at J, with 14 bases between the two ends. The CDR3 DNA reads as TGCGCCAGCCGCGATCGGTCTGGCACTGAAGCTTTCTTT. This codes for CASRDRSGTEAFF.

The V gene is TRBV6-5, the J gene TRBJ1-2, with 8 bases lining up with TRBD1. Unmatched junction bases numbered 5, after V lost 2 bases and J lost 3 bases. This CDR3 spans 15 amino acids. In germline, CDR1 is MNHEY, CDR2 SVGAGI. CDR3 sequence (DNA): TGTGCCAGCAGTTACGGACAGGGTAATCACTATGGCTACACCTTC. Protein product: CASSYGQGNHYGYTF.

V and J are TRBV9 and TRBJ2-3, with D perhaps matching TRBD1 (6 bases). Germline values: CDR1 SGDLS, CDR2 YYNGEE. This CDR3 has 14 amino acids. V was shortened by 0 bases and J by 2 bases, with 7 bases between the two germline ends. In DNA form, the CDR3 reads TGTGCCAGCAGCGTAGAGGGACACACAGATACGCAGTATTTT. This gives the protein CASSVEGHTDTQYF.

For the CDR3, the DNA is TGTGCCAGTAGTATAGATTGGGGGACAGGTCGGCGGTCCCAGCATTTT. It specifies CASSIDWGTGRRSQHF. The chain joins TRBV19 to TRBJ1-5; 8 positions agree with TRBD1. The length of the CDR3 is 16 residues. Per germline, CDR1 LNHDA and CDR2 SQIVND (reference sequence). V trimming: 0 bases; J trimming: 11 bases; junction bases outside the gene matches: 12.

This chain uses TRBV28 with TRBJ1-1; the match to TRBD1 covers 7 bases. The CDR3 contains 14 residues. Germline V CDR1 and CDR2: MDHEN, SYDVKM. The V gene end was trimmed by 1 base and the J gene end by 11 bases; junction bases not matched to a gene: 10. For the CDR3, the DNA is TGTGCCAGCAGTTTATTGGGGCAGCCAGGGGGGGCTTTCTTT. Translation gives CASSLLGQPGGAFF.

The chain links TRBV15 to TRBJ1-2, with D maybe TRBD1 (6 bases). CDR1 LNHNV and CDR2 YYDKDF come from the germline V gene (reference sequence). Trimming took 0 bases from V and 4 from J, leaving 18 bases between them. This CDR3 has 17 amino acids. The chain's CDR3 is CATSRDEAQYRAYGYTF. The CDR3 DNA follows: TGTGCCACCAGCAGAGATGAGGCCCAATACAGGGCCTATGGCTACACCTTC.

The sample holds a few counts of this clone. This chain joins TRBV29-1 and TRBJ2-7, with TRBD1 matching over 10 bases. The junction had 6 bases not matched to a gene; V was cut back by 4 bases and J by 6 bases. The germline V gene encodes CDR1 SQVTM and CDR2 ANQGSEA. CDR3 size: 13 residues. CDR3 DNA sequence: TGCAGCGTTGTAGGACAGGGGGAATTCGAGCAGTACTTC. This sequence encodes CSVVGQGEFEQYF.

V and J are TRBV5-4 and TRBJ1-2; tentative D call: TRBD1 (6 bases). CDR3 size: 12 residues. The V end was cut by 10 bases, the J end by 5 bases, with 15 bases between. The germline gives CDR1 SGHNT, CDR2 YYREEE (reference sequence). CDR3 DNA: TGTGCCTATGCGGGGGCTCGGTATGGCTACACCTTC. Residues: CAYAGARYGYTF.